Sequencing of this TCR beta chain was carried out in a study of identical twins. This clonotype has just a few counts. Antigen: not known. Overall study findings and caveats: These conclusions were based on statistical analysis (cross-sectional, not following the same donors). Invariant MAIT and iNKT cells could partly confound zero-insertion analyses. The abundant beta clonotypes from cord blood had fewer insertions, and memory repertoires had none of this.

Germline CDR1 SGHVS, CDR2 FQNEAQ. J was trimmed by 5 bases and V by 8 bases; bases with no gene match: 3. The CDR3 is 12 amino acids. TCRdb independently ran MiXCR on the 5' RACE reads; one entry per CDR3 protein. The sample consists of roughly 280,000 distinct CDR3 sequences, roughly 10% of them appearing once. This sample was shared with a second study, whose subject was yellow fever vaccine responses in identical twins.

What was sequenced was CD8+ T cells sorted from blood. This chain joins TRBV7-8 and TRBJ1-1; TRBD1 matches at 9 bases. This clonotype was sampled from a woman in her late teens or twenties in good health. CDR3: CASLTGGTEAFF. CDR3 sequence (DNA): TGTGCCAGCTTGACAGGGGGGACTGAAGCTTTCTTT.